Below are 18 T cell receptor beta chains sequenced from a single sample in a study of blood T cell repertoires in COVID-19. The assay was immunoSEQ multiplex PCR, and TCRdb's table has in-frame clones only and misses some. The sample lists about 130,000 clones, around 90% occurring once. The sample comprised peripheral blood. These receptor sequences come from a man over 45 with active COVID-19.

J is TRBJ1-1 and V is TRBV6-1; a weak D match, TRBD1 (5 bases). Germline V CDR1 and CDR2: MNHNS, SASEGT. The CDR3 sequence is 13 residues long. V dropped 3 bases and J dropped 3 bases, with 8 bases sitting between them. The chain's CDR3 is CASSEQGYTEAFF. CDR3 sequence (DNA): TGTGCCAGCAGTGAGCAGGGCTACACTGAAGCTTTCTTT.

The V gene is TRBV6-5, the J gene TRBJ2-5; D not certain. CDR1 MNHEY and CDR2 SVGAGI come from the germline V gene. The V end lost 11 bases, the J end lost 3 bases, and 10 bases lay between the germline ends. The CDR3 length is 11 residues. The CDR3 region is CAGALEETQYF. In DNA form, the CDR3 reads TGTGCCGGAGCCCTGGAAGAGACCCAGTACTTC.

This rearrangement joins TRBV30 to TRBJ2-3; 8 nucleotides agree with TRBD2. J was trimmed by 4 bases and V by 5 bases; bases with no gene match: 2. The CDR3 runs 12 residues. Germline CDR1 is GTSNPN and CDR2 is SVGIG (reference sequence). CDR3 nucleotides: TGTGCCTGGGGACTAGCAGCAGATACGCAGTATTTT. The encoded protein is CAWGLAADTQYF.

The V and J genes are TRBV3-1 (or the pseudogene TRBV3-2) and TRBJ1-4; tentatively, D is TRBD1 (6 bases). Germline V gives CDR1 LGHDT, CDR2 YNNKEL (reference sequence). This CDR3 has 16 residues. Trimming shortened V by 4 bases and J by 0 bases, and 12 bases separated the two germline ends. For the CDR3, the DNA is TGTGCCAGCAGCCGAGTGAACAGGGCAACTAATGAAAAACTGTTTTTT. It translates to CASSRVNRATNEKLFF.

This rearrangement joins TRBV5-1 to TRBJ1-1; the D gene is possibly TRBD1 (5 bases). This CDR3 has 13 amino acids. Germline CDR1 and CDR2: SGHRS and YFSETQ. Trimming pared 4 bases from V and 2 bases from J, leaving 9 bases between. The CDR3 loop is CASSPQGNTEAFF. The CDR3 DNA follows: TGCGCCAGCAGCCCCCAGGGAAACACTGAAGCTTTCTTT.

This clone showed up just once. This may be a read error: a much more frequent sequence differs by one nucleotide. The chain links TRBV4-1 to TRBJ2-2; 7 positions match TRBD2. Germline-derived CDR1 and CDR2 are MGHRA and YSYEKL. This CDR3 comprises 20 residues. Trimming took 10 bases from V and 0 from J; bases not matched to a gene: 23. The chain's CDR3 is CATTQQMGGGGAANTGELFF. CDR3 bases: TGCGCCACCACCCAACAAATGGGGGGGGGTGGAGCCGCGAACACCGGGGAGCTGTTTTTT.

V gene TRBV7-2 combines with J gene TRBJ2-3; D is ambiguous. Germline-derived CDR1 and CDR2 are SGHTA and FQGNSA. This CDR3 has 13 amino acids. Trimming stripped 5 bases from V and 0 bases from J, with 6 bases between. CDR3 region: CASSLGSTDTQYF. CDR3 in DNA: TGTGCCAGCAGCCTCGGGAGCACAGATACGCAGTATTTT.

This sequence joins TRBV6-5 and TRBJ2-7, with 9 bases fitting TRBD1. V lost 6 bases and J lost 6; bases outside the gene matches: 9. The CDR3 loop spans 14 amino acids. Germline loops: CDR1 MNHEY, CDR2 SVGAGI. CDR3: CASRTGTGTPEQYV. The DNA of the CDR3 is TGTGCCAGCAGAACCGGGACAGGGACACCCGAGCAGTACGTC.

V usage is TRBV9 and J usage is TRBJ2-2, with D perhaps matching TRBD1 (6 bases). The CDR3 consists of 16 residues. The V end was cut by 4 bases, the J end by 4 bases, with 17 bases between. Germline loops: CDR1 SGDLS, CDR2 YYNGEE. CDR3 nucleotide sequence: TGTGCCAGCAGCCCTCACACAGGGTTGAGCACCGGGGAGCTGTTTTTT. Translation: CASSPHTGLSTGELFF.

This rearrangement joins TRBV19 to TRBJ2-5; 8 positions agree with TRBD2. The CDR3 is 16 residues long. V dropped 2 bases and J dropped 3; count of bases not matched to a gene: 8. From germline, CDR1 is LNHDA and CDR2 SQIVND (reference sequence). CDR3 sequence (DNA): TGTGCCAGTAGTATATACAGCGGGGGAGAAAAAGAGACCCAGTACTTC. Encoded protein: CASSIYSGGEKETQYF.

V gene TRBV11-2 combines with J gene TRBJ1-1, with unresolved D. The CDR3 length is 13 residues. The V gene's germline CDR1 is SGHAT and CDR2 FQNNGV. V lost 2 bases and J lost 1, with 5 bases in between. In nucleotides, the CDR3 is TGTGCCAGCAGCTTAACCAGGAACACTGAAGCTTTCTTT. Its translation is CASSLTRNTEAFF.

The CDR3 bases are TGTGCCAGCACTGGCGACAGAGAAGCTTTCTTT. This codes for CASTGDREAFF. The chain links TRBV6-5 to TRBJ1-1; tentative D call: TRBD1 (5 bases). The CDR3 totals 11 residues. V lost 7 bases and J 8 bases, leaving 11 bases between the germline ends. Germline V lookup: CDR1 MNHEY, CDR2 SVGAGI.

This sequence joins TRBV2 and TRBJ1-4; D is possibly TRBD1 (5 bases). The germline CDR1 and CDR2 sequences are SNHLY and FYNNEI. V was cut by 6 bases and J by 0 bases, with 8 bases left in between. The CDR3 is 14 residues long. DNA of the CDR3: TGTGCCAGCAGAGACAGACCAACTAATGAAAAACTGTTTTTT. This sequence encodes CASRDRPTNEKLFF. Looking up the rest from reference TRBV2 and TRBJ1-4 gives the full variable domain: EPEVTQTPSHQVTQMGQEVILRCVPISNHLYFYWYRQILGQKVEFLVSFYNNEISEKSEIFDDQFSVERPDGSNFTLKIRSTKLEDSAMYFCASRDRPTNEKLFFGSGTQLSVL.

J is TRBJ1-2 and V is TRBV6-2 or TRBV6-3, with D perhaps TRBD1 (6 bases). The germline V gene has CDR1 MNHEY and CDR2 SVGEGT. Trimming removed 4 bases at V and 3 bases at J, with 12 bases between. The CDR3 length is 14 residues. The CDR3 is CASSWEGTHYGYTF. CDR3 bases: TGTGCCAGCAGTTGGGAGGGGACACACTATGGCTACACCTTC.

The chain carries TRBV7-2 and TRBJ2-3; D may be TRBD1 (6 bases). This CDR3 is built from 16 residues. Germline V gene lookup returns CDR1 SGHTA and CDR2 FQGNSA. With 8 bases removed from V and 0 bases from J, the gap between germline ends came to 18 bases. CDR3 sequence: CASDRFRGQSTDTQYF. The CDR3 coding sequence is TGTGCCAGCGACCGTTTCAGGGGCCAGAGCACAGATACGCAGTATTTT.

The genes are TRBV15 and TRBJ1-5; D gene unclear. The CDR3 length is 13 residues. Germline V gives CDR1 LNHNV, CDR2 YYDKDF (reference sequence). V was pared by 0 bases and J by 6 bases, with 6 bases between. The CDR3 sequence is CATSRDRFQPQHF. The CDR3 region has the DNA TGTGCCACCAGCAGAGATCGGTTTCAGCCCCAGCATTTT.

The chain is built from TRBV6-5 and TRBJ2-7, with 10 bases that match TRBD1. The CDR3 has 15 residues. Per germline, CDR1 MNHEY and CDR2 SVGAGI. The V and J ends lost 2 bases and 5 bases, in that order; junction bases with no gene match: 6. CDR3 amino acids: CASSYGGTGENEQYF. CDR3 nucleotide sequence: TGTGCCAGCAGTTACGGGGGGACAGGGGAGAACGAGCAGTACTTC.

This sequence joins TRBV10-3 and TRBJ2-1; D might be TRBD2 (7 bases). CDR3 length: 16 amino acids. V lost 3 bases, J lost 2 bases, and 14 bases lay in between. CDR1 and CDR2 from the germline V gene are ENHRY and SYGVKD. Written as DNA, the CDR3 is TGTGCCATCAGTGAAGGACTAGGGGGAGCCTACAATGAGCAGTTCTTC. The encoded protein is CAISEGLGGAYNEQFF.